This entry concerns a single T cell receptor beta chain. Its antigen is undetermined. Other DNA sequences in this sample translate to the same CDR3. The entry originates in a study of beta chain features in type 1 diabetes. Reverse transcription of all isolated RNA meant that expressed TCRB transcripts were sequenced. Sequenced by immunoSEQ multiplex PCR; TCRdb stores in-frame clones only, minus some. The sample lists roughly 220,000 clones; under 20% were seen once. Germline V CDR1 and CDR2: SGHRS, YFSETQ. The CDR3 extends over 12 amino acids. Between the trimmed V and J ends, which lost 0 bases and 2 bases, there was a span of 2 bases. Findings of the study overall: For Type 1 diabetes patients, all four CD4+ subsets carried TCRB CDR3s that were moderately but significantly shorter.

The chain is built from TRBV5-1 and TRBJ2-5; D is unresolved. Sequencing input: naive CD4+ T cells from blood. This sequence originates from a man between 25 and 39 years old with type 1 diabetes. The CDR3 coding sequence is TGCGCCAGCAGCTTGGGGCAAGAGACCCAGTACTTC. Amino acid sequence: CASSLGQETQYF. Based on the CDR3 plus reference TRBV5-1 and TRBJ2-5, the full variable domain is KAGVTQTPRYLIKTRGQQVTLSCSPISGHRSVSWYQQTPGQGLQFLFEYFSETQRNKGNFPGRFSGRQFSNSRSEMNVSTLELGDSALYLCASSLGQETQYFGPGTRLLVL.